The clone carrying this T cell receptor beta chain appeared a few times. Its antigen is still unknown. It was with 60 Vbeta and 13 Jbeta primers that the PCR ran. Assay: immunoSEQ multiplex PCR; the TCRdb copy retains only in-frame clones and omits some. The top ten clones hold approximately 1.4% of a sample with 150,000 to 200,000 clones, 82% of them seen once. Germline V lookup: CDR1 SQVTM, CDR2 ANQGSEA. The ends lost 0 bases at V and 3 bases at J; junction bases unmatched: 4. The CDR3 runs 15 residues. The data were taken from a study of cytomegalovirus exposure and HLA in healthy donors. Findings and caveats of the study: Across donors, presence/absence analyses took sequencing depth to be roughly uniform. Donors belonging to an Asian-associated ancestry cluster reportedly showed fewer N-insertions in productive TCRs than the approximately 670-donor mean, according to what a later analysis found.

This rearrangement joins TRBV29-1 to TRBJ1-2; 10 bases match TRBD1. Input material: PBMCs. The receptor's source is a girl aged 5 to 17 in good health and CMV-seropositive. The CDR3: CSVEEGTGAHYGYTF. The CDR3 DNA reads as TGCAGCGTTGAAGAGGGGACAGGGGCACACTATGGCTACACCTTC.